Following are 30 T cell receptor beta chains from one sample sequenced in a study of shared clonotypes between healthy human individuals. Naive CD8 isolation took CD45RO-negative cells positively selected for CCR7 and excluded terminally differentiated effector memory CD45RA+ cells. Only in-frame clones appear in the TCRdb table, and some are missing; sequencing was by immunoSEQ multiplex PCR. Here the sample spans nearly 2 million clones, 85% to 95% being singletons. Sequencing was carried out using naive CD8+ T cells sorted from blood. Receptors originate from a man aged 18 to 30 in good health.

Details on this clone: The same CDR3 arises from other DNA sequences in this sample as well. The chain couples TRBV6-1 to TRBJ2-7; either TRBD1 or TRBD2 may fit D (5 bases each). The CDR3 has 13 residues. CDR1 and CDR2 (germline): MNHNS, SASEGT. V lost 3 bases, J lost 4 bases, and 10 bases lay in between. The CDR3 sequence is CASSEGTSYEQYF. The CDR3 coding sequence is TGTGCCAGCAGTGAGGGGACGTCGTACGAGCAGTACTTC.

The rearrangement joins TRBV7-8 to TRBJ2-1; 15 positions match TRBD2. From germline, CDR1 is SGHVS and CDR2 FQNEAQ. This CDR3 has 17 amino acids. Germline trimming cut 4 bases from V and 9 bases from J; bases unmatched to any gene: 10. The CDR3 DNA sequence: TGTGCCAGCAGCTGGGGACTAGCGGGAGGTGAAGCCCCTGAGCAGTTCTTC. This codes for CASSWGLAGGEAPEQFF.

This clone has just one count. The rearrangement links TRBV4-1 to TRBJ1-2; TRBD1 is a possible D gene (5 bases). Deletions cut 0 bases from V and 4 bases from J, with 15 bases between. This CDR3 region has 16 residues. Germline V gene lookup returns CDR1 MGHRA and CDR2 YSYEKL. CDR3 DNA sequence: TGCGCCAGCAGCCAAGAGCTTGGGGACCCGTCCTATGGCTACACCTTC. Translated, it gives CASSQELGDPSYGYTF.

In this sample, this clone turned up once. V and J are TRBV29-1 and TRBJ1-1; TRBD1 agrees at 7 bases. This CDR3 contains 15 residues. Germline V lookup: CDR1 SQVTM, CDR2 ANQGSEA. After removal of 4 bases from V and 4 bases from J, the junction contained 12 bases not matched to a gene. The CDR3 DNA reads TGCAGCGTTGTTTCCACAGGGGCGGCGGGCACTGAAGCTTTCTTT. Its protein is CSVVSTGAAGTEAFF.

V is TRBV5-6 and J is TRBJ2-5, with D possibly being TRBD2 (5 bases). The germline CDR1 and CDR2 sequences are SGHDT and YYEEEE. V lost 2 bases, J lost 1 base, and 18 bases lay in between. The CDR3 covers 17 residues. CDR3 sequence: CASSLLWQVSVQETQYF. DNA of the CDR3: TGTGCCAGCAGCTTATTGTGGCAGGTTAGCGTCCAAGAGACCCAGTACTTC.

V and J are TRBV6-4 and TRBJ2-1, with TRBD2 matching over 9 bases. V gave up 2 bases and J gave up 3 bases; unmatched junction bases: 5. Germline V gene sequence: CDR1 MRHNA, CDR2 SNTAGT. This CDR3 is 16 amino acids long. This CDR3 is CASSDIAGVNYNEQFF. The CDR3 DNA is TGTGCCAGCAGTGACATAGCGGGAGTCAACTACAATGAGCAGTTCTTC.

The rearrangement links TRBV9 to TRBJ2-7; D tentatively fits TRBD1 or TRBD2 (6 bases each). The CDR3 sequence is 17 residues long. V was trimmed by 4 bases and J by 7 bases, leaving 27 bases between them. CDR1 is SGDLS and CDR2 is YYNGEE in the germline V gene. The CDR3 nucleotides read TGTGCCAGCAGCTCCTCAGGGGCGGGGCATATGGTAGGGGAGCAGTACTTC. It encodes CASSSSGAGHMVGEQYF. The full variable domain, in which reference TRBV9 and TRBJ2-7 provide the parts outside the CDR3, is DSGVTQTPKHLITATGQRVTLRCSPRSGDLSVYWYQQSLDQGLQFLIQYYNGEERAKGNILERFSAQQFPDLHSELNLSSLELGDSALYFCASSSSGAGHMVGEQYFGPGTRLTVT.

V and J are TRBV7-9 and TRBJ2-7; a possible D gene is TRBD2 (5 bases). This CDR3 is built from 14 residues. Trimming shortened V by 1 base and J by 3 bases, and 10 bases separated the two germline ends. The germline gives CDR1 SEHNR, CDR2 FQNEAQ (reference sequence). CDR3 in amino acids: CASSLDRGYYEQYF. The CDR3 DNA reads TGTGCCAGCAGCTTAGATCGGGGATACTACGAGCAGTACTTC.

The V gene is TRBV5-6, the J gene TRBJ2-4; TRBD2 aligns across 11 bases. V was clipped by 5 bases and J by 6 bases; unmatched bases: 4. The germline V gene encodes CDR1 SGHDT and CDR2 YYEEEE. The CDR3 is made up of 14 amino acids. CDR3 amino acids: CASSPGLAVNIQYF. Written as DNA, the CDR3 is TGTGCCAGCAGTCCGGGACTAGCGGTAAACATTCAGTACTTC.

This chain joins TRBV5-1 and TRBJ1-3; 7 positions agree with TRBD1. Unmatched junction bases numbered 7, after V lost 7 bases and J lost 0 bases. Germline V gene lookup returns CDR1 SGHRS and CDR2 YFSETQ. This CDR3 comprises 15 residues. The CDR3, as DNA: TGCGCCAGCCCGACAGGGACAAGCTCTGGAAACACCATATATTTT. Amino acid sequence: CASPTGTSSGNTIYF.

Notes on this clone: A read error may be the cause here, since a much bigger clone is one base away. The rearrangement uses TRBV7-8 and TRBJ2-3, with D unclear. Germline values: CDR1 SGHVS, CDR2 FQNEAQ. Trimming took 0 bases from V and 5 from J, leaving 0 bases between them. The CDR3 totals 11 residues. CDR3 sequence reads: CASSLADTQYF. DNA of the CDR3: TGTGCCAGCAGCTTAGCAGATACGCAGTATTTT.

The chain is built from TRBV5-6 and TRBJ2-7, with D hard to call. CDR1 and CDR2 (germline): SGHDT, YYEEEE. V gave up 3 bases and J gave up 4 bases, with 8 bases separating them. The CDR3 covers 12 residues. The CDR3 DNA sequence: TGTGCCAGCAGCTGGGCGACTTACGAGCAGTACTTC. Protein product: CASSWATYEQYF.

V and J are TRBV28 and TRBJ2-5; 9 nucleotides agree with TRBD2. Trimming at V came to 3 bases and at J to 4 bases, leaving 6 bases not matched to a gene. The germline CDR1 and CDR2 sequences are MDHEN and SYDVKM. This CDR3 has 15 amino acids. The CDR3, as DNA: TGTGCCAGCAGTTTCATGCGGGGGGGCCGAGAGACCCAGTACTTC. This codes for CASSFMRGGRETQYF.

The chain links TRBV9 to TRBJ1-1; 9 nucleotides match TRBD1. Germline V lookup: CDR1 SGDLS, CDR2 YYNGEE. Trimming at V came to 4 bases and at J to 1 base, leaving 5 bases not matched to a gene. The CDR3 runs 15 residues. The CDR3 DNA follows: TGTGCCAGCAGCTTATTACAGGGGGCGAACACTGAAGCTTTCTTT. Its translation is CASSLLQGANTEAFF.

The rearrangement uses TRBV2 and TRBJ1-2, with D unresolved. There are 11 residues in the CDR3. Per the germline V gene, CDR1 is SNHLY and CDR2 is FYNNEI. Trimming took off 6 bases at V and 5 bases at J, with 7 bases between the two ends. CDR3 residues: CASSPPYGYTF. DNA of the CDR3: TGTGCCAGCAGCCCCCCTTATGGCTACACCTTC. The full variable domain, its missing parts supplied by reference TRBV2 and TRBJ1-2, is EPEVTQTPSHQVTQMGQEVILRCVPISNHLYFYWYRQILGQKVEFLVSFYNNEISEKSEIFDDQFSVERPDGSNFTLKIRSTKLEDSAMYFCASSPPYGYTFGSGTRLTVV.

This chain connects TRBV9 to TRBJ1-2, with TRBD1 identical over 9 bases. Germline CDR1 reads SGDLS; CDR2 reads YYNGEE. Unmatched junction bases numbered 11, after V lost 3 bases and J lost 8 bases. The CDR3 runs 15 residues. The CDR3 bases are TGTGCCAGCAGCGCCAACAGACAGGGGGGTGGAGGCTACACCTTC. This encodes CASSANRQGGGGYTF.

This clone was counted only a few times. This CDR3 is CASSGTGSYGYTF. The DNA for the CDR3 is TGTGCCAGCAGTGGGACAGGGAGCTATGGCTACACCTTC. The chain carries TRBV6-5 and TRBJ1-2; 9 bases align to TRBD1. Germline V gives CDR1 MNHEY, CDR2 SVGAGI. This CDR3 has 13 amino acids. J gave up 4 bases and V 5 bases, and 2 bases lay outside the gene matches.

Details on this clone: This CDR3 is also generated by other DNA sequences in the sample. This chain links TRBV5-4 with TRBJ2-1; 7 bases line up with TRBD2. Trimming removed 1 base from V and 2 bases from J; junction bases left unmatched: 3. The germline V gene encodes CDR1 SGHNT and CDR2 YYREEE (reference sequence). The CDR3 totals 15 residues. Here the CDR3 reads CASSLPSGAYNEQFF. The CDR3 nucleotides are TGTGCCAGCAGCTTGCCTAGCGGAGCCTACAATGAGCAGTTCTTC.

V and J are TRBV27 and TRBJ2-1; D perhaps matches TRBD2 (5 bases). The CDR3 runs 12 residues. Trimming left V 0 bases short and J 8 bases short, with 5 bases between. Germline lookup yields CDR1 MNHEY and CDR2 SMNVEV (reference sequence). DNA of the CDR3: TGTGCCAGCAGTTTATCTAGCGATGAGCAGTTCTTC. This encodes CASSLSSDEQFF.

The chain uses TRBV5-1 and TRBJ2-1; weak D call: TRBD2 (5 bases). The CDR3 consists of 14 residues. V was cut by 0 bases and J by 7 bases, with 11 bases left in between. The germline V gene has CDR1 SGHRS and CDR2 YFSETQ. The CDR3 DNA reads TGCGCCAGCAGCTTGGGTATGGGCGGGAATGAGCAGTTCTTC. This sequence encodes CASSLGMGGNEQFF.

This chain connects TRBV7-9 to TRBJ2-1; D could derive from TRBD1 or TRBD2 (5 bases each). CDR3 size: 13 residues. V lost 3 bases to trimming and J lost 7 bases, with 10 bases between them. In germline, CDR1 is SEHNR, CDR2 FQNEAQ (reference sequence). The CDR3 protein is CASSFFEGNEQFF. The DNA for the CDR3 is TGTGCCAGCAGCTTTTTTGAGGGGAATGAGCAGTTCTTC.

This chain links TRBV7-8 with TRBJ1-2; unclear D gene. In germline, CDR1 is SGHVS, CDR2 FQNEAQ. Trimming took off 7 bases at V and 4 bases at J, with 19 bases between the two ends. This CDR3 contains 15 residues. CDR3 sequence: CASTLIPPAPYGYTF. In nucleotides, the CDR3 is TGTGCCAGCACTCTAATTCCCCCAGCTCCCTATGGCTACACCTTC.

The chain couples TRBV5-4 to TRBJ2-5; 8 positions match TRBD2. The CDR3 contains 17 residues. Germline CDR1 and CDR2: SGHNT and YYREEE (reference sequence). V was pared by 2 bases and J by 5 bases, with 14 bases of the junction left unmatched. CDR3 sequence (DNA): TGTGCCAGCAGCTTTTTTTACCAGACTAGCGTATCGGAGACCCAGTACTTC. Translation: CASSFFYQTSVSETQYF.

The chain's CDR3 is CASSLRTGGYNEQFF. The CDR3 DNA reads TGTGCCAGCAGCTTAAGGACAGGGGGGTACAATGAGCAGTTCTTC. This chain uses TRBV7-2 with TRBJ2-1, with 10 bases that match TRBD1. Germline V lookup: CDR1 SGHTA, CDR2 FQGNSA. Trimming at V came to 2 bases and at J to 4 bases, leaving 2 bases not matched to a gene. The CDR3 length is 15 residues.

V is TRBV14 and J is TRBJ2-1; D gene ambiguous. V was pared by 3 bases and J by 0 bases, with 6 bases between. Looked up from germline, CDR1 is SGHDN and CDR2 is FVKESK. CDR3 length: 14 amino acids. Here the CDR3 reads CASSHLGSYNEQFF. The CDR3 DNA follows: TGTGCCAGCAGCCACCTCGGCTCCTACAATGAGCAGTTCTTC.

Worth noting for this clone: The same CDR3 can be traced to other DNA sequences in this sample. CDR3 protein: CASSLSGQAYEQYF. For the CDR3, the DNA is TGTGCCAGCAGTTTAAGTGGGCAGGCCTACGAGCAGTACTTC. V usage is TRBV27 and J usage is TRBJ2-7; D gene unclear. Trimming pared 2 bases from V and 2 bases from J, leaving 10 bases between. The CDR3 extends over 14 amino acids. Germline V gene lookup returns CDR1 MNHEY and CDR2 SMNVEV (reference sequence).

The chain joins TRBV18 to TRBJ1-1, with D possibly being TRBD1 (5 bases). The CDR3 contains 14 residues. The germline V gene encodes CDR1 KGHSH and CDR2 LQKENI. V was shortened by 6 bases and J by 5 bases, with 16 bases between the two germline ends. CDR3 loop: CASSPLTGGTEAFF. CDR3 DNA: TGTGCCAGCTCGCCATTAACTGGGGGAACTGAAGCTTTCTTT.

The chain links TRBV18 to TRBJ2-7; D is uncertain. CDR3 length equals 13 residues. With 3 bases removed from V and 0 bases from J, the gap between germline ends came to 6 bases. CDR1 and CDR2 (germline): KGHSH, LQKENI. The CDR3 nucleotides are TGTGCCAGCTCACCTCCTCTCTCCTACGAGCAGTACTTC. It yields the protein CASSPPLSYEQYF.

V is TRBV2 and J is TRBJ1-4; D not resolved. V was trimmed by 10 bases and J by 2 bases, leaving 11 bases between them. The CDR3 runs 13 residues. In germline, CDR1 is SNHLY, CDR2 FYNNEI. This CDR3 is CATLSGTNEKLFF. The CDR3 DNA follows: TGTGCCACCCTCAGCGGGACTAATGAAAAACTGTTTTTT.

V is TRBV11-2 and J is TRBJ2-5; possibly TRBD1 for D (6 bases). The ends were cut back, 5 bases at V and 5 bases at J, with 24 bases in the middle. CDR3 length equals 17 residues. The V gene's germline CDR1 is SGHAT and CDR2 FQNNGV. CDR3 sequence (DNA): TGTGCCAGCAGCCGGGGAACCCGGACAGCGTATGATGAGACCCAGTACTTC. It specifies CASSRGTRTAYDETQYF.